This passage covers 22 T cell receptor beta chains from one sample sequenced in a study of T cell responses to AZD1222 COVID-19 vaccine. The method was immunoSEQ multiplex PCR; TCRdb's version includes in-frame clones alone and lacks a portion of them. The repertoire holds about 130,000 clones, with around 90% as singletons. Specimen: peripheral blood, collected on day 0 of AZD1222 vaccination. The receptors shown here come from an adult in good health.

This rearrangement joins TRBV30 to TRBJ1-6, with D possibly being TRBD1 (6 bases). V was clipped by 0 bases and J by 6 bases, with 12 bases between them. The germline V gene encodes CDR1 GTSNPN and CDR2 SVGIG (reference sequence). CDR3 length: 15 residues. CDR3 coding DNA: TGTGCCTGGAGTGTTAAGGGGGGCGGTAATTCACCCCTCCACTTT. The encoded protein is CAWSVKGGGNSPLHF.

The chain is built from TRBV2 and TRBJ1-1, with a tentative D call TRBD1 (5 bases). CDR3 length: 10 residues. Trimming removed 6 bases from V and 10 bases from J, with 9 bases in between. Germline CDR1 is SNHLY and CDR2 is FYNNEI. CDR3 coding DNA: TGTGCCAGCAGGGTTCAGGGAGCTTTCTTT. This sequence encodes CASRVQGAFF.

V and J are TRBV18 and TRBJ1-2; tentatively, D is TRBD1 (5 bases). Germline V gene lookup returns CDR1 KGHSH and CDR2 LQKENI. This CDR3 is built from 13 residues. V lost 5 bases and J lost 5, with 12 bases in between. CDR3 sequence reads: CASSGDHTYGYTF. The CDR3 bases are TGTGCCAGCTCAGGGGACCACACTTATGGCTACACCTTC.

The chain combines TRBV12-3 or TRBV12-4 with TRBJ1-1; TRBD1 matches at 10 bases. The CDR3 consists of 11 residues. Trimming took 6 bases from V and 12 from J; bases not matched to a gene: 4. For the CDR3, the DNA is TGTGCCAGCAGGAGACAGGGGGCAACTTTCTTT. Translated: CASRRQGATFF.

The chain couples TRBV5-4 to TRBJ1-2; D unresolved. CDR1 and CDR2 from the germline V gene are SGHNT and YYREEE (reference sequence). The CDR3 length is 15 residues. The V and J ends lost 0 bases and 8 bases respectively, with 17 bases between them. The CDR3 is CASSLGTGRNKGYTF. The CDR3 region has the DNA TGTGCCAGCAGCTTGGGCACCGGGAGAAATAAAGGCTACACCTTC.

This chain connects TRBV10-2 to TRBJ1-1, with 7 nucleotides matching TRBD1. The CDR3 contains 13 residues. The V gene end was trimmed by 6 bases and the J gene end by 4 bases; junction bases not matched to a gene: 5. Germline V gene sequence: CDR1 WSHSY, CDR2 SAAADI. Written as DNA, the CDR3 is TGCGCCAGCAGCGAACAGGGGACCACTGAAGCTTTCTTT. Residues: CASSEQGTTEAFF.

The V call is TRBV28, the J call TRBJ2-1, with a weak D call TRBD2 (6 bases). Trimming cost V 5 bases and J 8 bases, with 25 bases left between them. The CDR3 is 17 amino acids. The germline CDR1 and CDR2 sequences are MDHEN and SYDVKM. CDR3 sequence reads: CASSSPPVGGIMYEQFF. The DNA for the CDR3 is TGTGCCAGCAGTAGCCCCCCGGTGGGCGGGATTATGTATGAGCAGTTCTTC.

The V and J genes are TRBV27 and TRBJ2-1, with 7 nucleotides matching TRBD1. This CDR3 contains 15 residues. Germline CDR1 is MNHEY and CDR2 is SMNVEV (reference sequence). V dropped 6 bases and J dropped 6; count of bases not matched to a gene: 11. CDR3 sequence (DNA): TGTGCCAGCAGACCGGGGACAGATCTGGTCAATGAGCAGTTCTTC. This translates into CASRPGTDLVNEQFF.

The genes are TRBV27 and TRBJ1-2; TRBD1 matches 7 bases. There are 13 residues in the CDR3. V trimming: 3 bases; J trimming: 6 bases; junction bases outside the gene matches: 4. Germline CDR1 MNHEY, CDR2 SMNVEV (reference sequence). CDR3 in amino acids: CASSFLQGHGYTF. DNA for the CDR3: TGTGCCAGCAGTTTTTTACAGGGGCATGGCTACACCTTC.

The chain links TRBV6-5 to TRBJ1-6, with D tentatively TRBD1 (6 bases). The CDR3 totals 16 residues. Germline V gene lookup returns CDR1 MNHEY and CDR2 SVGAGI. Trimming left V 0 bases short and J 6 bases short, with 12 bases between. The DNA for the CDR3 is TGTGCCAGCAGTTACTCGAACAGGGCCCCTAATTCACCCCTCCACTTT. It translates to CASSYSNRAPNSPLHF.

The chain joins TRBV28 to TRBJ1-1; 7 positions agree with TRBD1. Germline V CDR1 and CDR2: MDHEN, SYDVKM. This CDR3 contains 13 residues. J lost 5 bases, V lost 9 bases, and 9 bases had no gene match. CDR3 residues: CASSGTANTEAFF. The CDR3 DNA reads TGTGCCAGTTCCGGGACAGCTAATACTGAAGCTTTCTTT.

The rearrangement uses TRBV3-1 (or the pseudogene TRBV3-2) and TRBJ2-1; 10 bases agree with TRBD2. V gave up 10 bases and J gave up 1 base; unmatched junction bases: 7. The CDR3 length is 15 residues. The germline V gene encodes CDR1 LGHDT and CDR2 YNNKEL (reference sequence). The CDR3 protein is CATGTSANSYNEQFF. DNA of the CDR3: TGTGCCACCGGGACTAGCGCTAATTCCTACAATGAGCAGTTCTTC.

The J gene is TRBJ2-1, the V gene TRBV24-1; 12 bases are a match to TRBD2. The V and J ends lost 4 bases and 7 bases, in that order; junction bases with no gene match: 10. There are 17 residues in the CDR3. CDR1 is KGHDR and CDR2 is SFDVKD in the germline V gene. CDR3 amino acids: CATSDAASGRAGNEQFF. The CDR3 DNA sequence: TGTGCCACCAGTGACGCAGCTAGCGGGAGGGCCGGGAATGAGCAGTTCTTC.

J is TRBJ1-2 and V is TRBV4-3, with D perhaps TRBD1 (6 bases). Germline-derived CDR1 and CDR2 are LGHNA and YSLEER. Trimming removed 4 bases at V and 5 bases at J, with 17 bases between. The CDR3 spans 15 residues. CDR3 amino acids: CASSRVGGGRYGYTF. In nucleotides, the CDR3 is TGCGCCAGCAGCCGGGTGGGCGGGGGCAGGTATGGCTACACCTTC.

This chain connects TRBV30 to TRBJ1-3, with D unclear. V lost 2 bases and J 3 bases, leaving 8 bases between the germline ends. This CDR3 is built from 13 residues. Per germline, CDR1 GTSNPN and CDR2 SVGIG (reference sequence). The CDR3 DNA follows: TGTGCCTGGAGTATAGGCCTTGGAAACACCATATATTTT. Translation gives CAWSIGLGNTIYF. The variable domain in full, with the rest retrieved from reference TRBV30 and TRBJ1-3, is SQTIHQWPATLVQPVGSPLSLECTVEGTSNPNLYWYRQAAGRGLQLLFYSVGIGQISSEVPQNLSASRPQDRQFILSSKKLLLSDSGFYLCAWSIGLGNTIYFGEGSWLTVV.

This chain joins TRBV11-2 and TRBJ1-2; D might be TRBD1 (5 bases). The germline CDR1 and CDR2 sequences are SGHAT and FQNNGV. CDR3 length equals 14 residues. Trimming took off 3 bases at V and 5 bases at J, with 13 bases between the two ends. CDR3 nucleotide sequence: TGTGCCAGCAGCTTTGGGGGGTCCCTTTATGGCTACACCTTC. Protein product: CASSFGGSLYGYTF.

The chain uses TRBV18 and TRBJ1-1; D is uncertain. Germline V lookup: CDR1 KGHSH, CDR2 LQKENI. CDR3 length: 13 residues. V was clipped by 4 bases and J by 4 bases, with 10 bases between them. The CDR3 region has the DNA TGTGCCAGCTCACGAGAGGGATCCACTGAAGCTTTCTTT. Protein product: CASSREGSTEAFF. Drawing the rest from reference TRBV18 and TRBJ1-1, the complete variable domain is NAGVMQNPRHLVRRRGQEARLRCSPMKGHSHVYWYRQLPEEGLKFMVYLQKENIIDESGMPKERFSAEFPKEGPSILRIQQVVRGDSAAYFCASSREGSTEAFFGQGTRLTVV.

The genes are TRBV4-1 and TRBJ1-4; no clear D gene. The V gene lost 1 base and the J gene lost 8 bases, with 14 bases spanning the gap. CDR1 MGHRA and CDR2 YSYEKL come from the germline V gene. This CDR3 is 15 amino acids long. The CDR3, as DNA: TGCGCCAGCAGCCAAGTGGCCAGTCAAGGGGAAAAACTGTTTTTT. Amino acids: CASSQVASQGEKLFF.

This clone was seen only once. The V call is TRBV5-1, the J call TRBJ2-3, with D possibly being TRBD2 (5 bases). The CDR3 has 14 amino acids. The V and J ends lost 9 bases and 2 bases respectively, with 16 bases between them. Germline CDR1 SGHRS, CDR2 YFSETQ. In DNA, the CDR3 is TGCGCCACCTCGAAAGCGGATTTCACAGATACGCAGTATTTT. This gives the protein CATSKADFTDTQYF.

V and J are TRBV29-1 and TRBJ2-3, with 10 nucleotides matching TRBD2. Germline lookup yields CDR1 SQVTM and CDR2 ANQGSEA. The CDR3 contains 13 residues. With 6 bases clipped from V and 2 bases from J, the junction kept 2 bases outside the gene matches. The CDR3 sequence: CSVLAGFTDTQYF. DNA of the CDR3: TGCAGCGTACTAGCGGGGTTCACAGATACGCAGTATTTT.

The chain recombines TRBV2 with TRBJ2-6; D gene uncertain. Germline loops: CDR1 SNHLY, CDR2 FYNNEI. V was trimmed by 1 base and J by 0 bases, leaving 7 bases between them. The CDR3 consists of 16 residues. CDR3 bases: TGTGCCAGCAGTGAAGGAGTGACCTCTGGGGCCAACGTCCTGACTTTC. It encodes CASSEGVTSGANVLTF.

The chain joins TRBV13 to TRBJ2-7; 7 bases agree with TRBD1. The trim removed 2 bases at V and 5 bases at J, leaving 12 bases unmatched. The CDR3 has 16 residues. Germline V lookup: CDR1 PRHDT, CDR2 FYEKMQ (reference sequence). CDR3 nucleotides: TGTGCCAGCAGCTTACGGGACAGCGCCTTGGTCCACGAGCAGTACTTC. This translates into CASSLRDSALVHEQYF.